This TCR beta chain was sequenced during a study of cytomegalovirus exposure and HLA in healthy donors. Vbeta (60) and Jbeta (13) primers were used in the PCR. The protocol was immunoSEQ multiplex PCR, while the TCRdb copy is restricted to in-frame clones and leaves out a portion. In the table there are 170,000 or so clones, around 80% of which are singletons. This clone was counted a single time. Antigen: not known. V was pared by 4 bases and J by 3 bases, with 6 bases of the junction left unmatched. This CDR3 is 15 amino acids long. Germline V CDR1 and CDR2: SGDLS, YYNGEE. Study conclusions and caveats: Some highly shared sequence variants likely arose as a pipeline artifact.

The origin of this receptor is a woman aged 45-59 years in good health and CMV-seropositive. This sequence joins TRBV9 and TRBJ2-1; 8 positions agree with TRBD1. What was sequenced was PBMCs. The CDR3 sequence is CASSTTGTGYNEQFF. CDR3 coding DNA: TGTGCCAGCAGCACTACCGGGACAGGCTACAATGAGCAGTTCTTC. Complete variable domain (other parts from reference TRBV9 and TRBJ2-1): DSGVTQTPKHLITATGQRVTLRCSPRSGDLSVYWYQQSLDQGLQFLIQYYNGEERAKGNILERFSAQQFPDLHSELNLSSLELGDSALYFCASSTTGTGYNEQFFGPGTRLTVL.